Each of the 4 T cell receptor beta chains below was sequenced from the same sample in a study of blood T cell repertoires in COVID-19. Generated by immunoSEQ multiplex PCR, the TCRdb table keeps only in-frame clones and is missing some. The profile shows 350,000 to 450,000 clones, 89% of them singletons. The material sequenced was peripheral blood. These receptors originate from a woman aged 40 to 50 with COVID-19, enrolled during active disease.

J is TRBJ1-1 and V is TRBV18; TRBD1 is a possible D gene (6 bases). CDR1 and CDR2 from the germline V gene are KGHSH and LQKENI. Trimming cost V 6 bases and J 3 bases, with 11 bases left between them. CDR3 size: 13 residues. DNA of the CDR3: TGTGCCAGCTCCCACGCAGGGGACACTGAAGCTTTCTTT. As protein: CASSHAGDTEAFF.

In nucleotides, the CDR3 is TGTGCCAGCAGCGTAGAGGACAGGGGAAATTCACCCCTCCACTTT. Protein: CASSVEDRGNSPLHF. V gene TRBV9 combines with J gene TRBJ1-6, with 9 bases matching TRBD1. The ends lost 0 bases at V and 7 bases at J; junction bases unmatched: 2. Germline V gives CDR1 SGDLS, CDR2 YYNGEE. This CDR3 region has 15 residues.

The chain combines TRBV3-1 (or the pseudogene TRBV3-2) with TRBJ2-3, with 8 nucleotides matching TRBD1. Germline CDR1 and CDR2: LGHDT and YNNKEL (reference sequence). V dropped 3 bases and J dropped 4; count of bases not matched to a gene: 12. The CDR3 is made up of 17 amino acids. The CDR3 is CASSQMTGAEWADTQYF. The DNA of the CDR3 is TGTGCCAGCAGCCAGATGACAGGGGCGGAGTGGGCAGATACGCAGTATTTT.

The gene calls are TRBV11-2 and TRBJ1-1; D unresolved. Germline CDR1 SGHAT, CDR2 FQNNGV. CDR3 size: 14 residues. The V and J ends lost 4 bases and 1 base respectively, with 10 bases between them. The CDR3 is CASSYSEQNTEAFF. In nucleotides, the CDR3 is TGTGCCAGCAGCTACTCGGAGCAGAACACTGAAGCTTTCTTT.